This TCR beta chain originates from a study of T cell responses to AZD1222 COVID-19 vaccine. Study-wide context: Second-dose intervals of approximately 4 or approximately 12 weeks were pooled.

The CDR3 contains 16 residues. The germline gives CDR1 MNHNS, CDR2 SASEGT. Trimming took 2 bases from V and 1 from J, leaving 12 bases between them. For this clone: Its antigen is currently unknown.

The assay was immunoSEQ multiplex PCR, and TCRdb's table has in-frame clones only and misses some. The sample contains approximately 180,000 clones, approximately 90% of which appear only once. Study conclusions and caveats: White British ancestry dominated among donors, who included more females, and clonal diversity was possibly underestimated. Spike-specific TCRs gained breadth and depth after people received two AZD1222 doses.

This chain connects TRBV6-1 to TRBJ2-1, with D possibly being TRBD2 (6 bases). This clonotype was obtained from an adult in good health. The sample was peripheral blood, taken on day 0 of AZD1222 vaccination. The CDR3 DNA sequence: TGTGCCAGCAGTGAATTTTTCGGGACTTCCTACAATGAGCAGTTCTTC. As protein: CASSEFFGTSYNEQFF.